Listed here are 27 T cell receptor beta chains from one sample, sequenced in a study of blood T cell repertoires in COVID-19. Sequencing was performed with immunoSEQ multiplex PCR; in TCRdb, only in-frame clones are kept and a portion is missing. The sample includes a few hundred thousand clones, about 90% of them seen just once. Sample: PBMCs or T cells enriched from blood (not recorded which). The receptor set was obtained from a woman between 25 and 40 years old who had recovered from COVID-19.

The J gene is TRBJ1-6, the V gene TRBV6-1; 11 bases map to TRBD1. Trimming at V came to 4 bases and at J to 7 bases, leaving 6 bases not matched to a gene. The CDR3 extends over 16 amino acids. CDR1 is MNHNS and CDR2 is SASEGT in the germline V gene. The DNA of the CDR3 is TGTGCCAGCAGTGGGGAATGGGACAGGGGGAATTCACCCCTCCACTTT. It translates to CASSGEWDRGNSPLHF.

The V call is TRBV15, the J call TRBJ2-7, with no clear D. V was clipped by 0 bases and J by 2 bases, with 14 bases between them. Germline values: CDR1 LNHNV, CDR2 YYDKDF (reference sequence). The CDR3 length is 16 residues. The CDR3 spells CATSRESILTPYEQYF. The CDR3 DNA reads as TGTGCCACCAGCAGAGAATCGATCCTAACCCCCTACGAGCAGTACTTC. The whole variable domain, filled in from reference TRBV15 and TRBJ2-7, reads DAMVIQNPRYQVTQFGKPVTLSCSQTLNHNVMYWYQQKSSQAPKLLFHYYDKDFNNEADTPDNFQSRRPNTSFCFLDIRSPGLGDTAMYLCATSRESILTPYEQYFGPGTRLTVT.

J is TRBJ2-7 and V is TRBV3-1 (or the pseudogene TRBV3-2); TRBD1 matches at 11 bases. This CDR3 contains 17 residues. With V trimmed by 0 bases and J by 6 bases, 10 bases remained unmatched. The germline V gene encodes CDR1 LGHDT and CDR2 YNNKEL (reference sequence). CDR3 DNA sequence: TGTGCCAGCAGCCAAGAAGGAAGGACAGGGGGCGTAGGCGAGCAGTACTTC. It yields the protein CASSQEGRTGGVGEQYF.

The rearrangement uses TRBV28 and TRBJ1-5, with unresolved D. Germline lookup yields CDR1 MDHEN and CDR2 SYDVKM. V was cut by 2 bases and J by 0 bases, with 11 bases left in between. The CDR3 spans 16 residues. The CDR3 DNA sequence: TGTGCCAGCAGTTTAATAACAGCAAGTAGCAATCAGCCCCAGCATTTT. It translates to CASSLITASSNQPQHF.

The chain joins TRBV27 to TRBJ2-7; TRBD1 aligns across 7 bases. The CDR3 covers 14 residues. The germline V gene encodes CDR1 MNHEY and CDR2 SMNVEV (reference sequence). After removal of 3 bases from V and 3 bases from J, the junction contained 5 bases not matched to a gene. The CDR3 loop reads CASSFSDRDYEQYF. The CDR3 bases are TGTGCCAGCAGTTTCTCAGACAGGGACTACGAGCAGTACTTC.

V and J are TRBV7-9 and TRBJ2-3; 12 bases line up with TRBD2. Germline values: CDR1 SEHNR, CDR2 FQNEAQ (reference sequence). With V trimmed by 3 bases and J by 4 bases, 5 bases remained unmatched. The CDR3 sequence is 16 residues long. Here the CDR3 reads CASSFRLAGDSDTQYF. CDR3 nucleotide sequence: TGTGCCAGCAGCTTTAGACTAGCGGGAGACTCAGATACGCAGTATTTT.

The chain has TRBV18 and TRBJ1-6, with 8 bases fitting TRBD1. V lost 5 bases, J lost 6 bases, and 6 bases stayed unmatched. This CDR3 is 15 amino acids long. Germline CDR1 is KGHSH and CDR2 is LQKENI. CDR3 DNA: TGTGCCAGCTCAACGACAGGGGCGATTAATTCACCCCTCCACTTT. It specifies CASSTTGAINSPLHF.

The rearrangement links TRBV7-2 to TRBJ1-6; 9 bases line up with TRBD1. Trimming removed 2 bases from V and 10 bases from J; junction bases left unmatched: 6. The CDR3 consists of 15 residues. The germline V gene has CDR1 SGHTA and CDR2 FQGNSA. Here the CDR3 reads CASSLRTGEDSPLHF. The CDR3 nucleotides read TGTGCCAGCAGCTTACGGACAGGGGAGGACTCACCCCTCCACTTT.

In its sample, this clone was seen once. The chain has TRBV5-1 and TRBJ2-2; no definite D call. The germline V gene has CDR1 SGHRS and CDR2 YFSETQ. This CDR3 spans 14 amino acids. V lost 2 bases, J lost 2 bases, and 7 bases lay in between. CDR3 in amino acids: CASSFETNTGELFF. As DNA, the CDR3 is TGCGCCAGCAGCTTTGAGACAAACACCGGGGAGCTGTTTTTT.

In DNA form, the CDR3 reads TGTGCCAGCAGTGAAAGGAGGCTAGCGGGGGCGAACACCGGGGAGCTGTTTTTT. Its protein product is CASSERRLAGANTGELFF. The rearrangement joins TRBV6-1 to TRBJ2-2; 10 nucleotides align to TRBD2. V gave up 2 bases and J gave up 0 bases; unmatched junction bases: 6. Germline V gene lookup returns CDR1 MNHNS and CDR2 SASEGT. This CDR3 region has 18 residues.

This chain connects TRBV27 to TRBJ2-7; D remains ambiguous. The V gene lost 0 bases and the J gene lost 0 bases, with 12 bases spanning the gap. This CDR3 spans 16 amino acids. The germline CDR1 and CDR2 sequences are MNHEY and SMNVEV (reference sequence). CDR3 sequence reads: CASSLSAVLSSYEQYF. The CDR3 nucleotides read TGTGCCAGCAGTTTATCGGCGGTCCTGAGCTCCTACGAGCAGTACTTC.

This clone was observed a handful of times. The chain has TRBV2 and TRBJ2-7; D perhaps matches TRBD1 (5 bases). V was cut by 0 bases and J by 2 bases, with 11 bases left in between. This CDR3 region has 15 residues. The germline CDR1 and CDR2 sequences are SNHLY and FYNNEI. The CDR3 DNA is TGTGCCAGCAGTGAAGCGGGGCAGGAAACCTACGAGCAGTACTTC. Amino acid sequence: CASSEAGQETYEQYF.

The V gene is TRBV15, the J gene TRBJ2-2; TRBD1 matches 7 bases. This CDR3 has 14 residues. The junction had 3 bases not matched to a gene; V was cut back by 3 bases and J by 5 bases. Germline V lookup: CDR1 LNHNV, CDR2 YYDKDF (reference sequence). CDR3 in amino acids: CATSSRGQTGELFF. CDR3 nucleotides: TGTGCCACCAGCAGTAGGGGGCAGACCGGGGAGCTGTTTTTT.

The V and J genes are TRBV5-4 and TRBJ1-4; 9 bases line up with TRBD1. The CDR3 runs to 14 residues. Germline lookup yields CDR1 SGHNT and CDR2 YYREEE (reference sequence). Germline trimming cut 6 bases from V and 7 bases from J; bases unmatched to any gene: 7. The CDR3 region is CASTLQGASEKLFF. CDR3 nucleotides: TGTGCCAGCACCCTACAGGGGGCGAGTGAAAAACTGTTTTTT.

CDR3 sequence: CASSVGLDSVQYF. CDR3 DNA sequence: TGTGCCAGTAGTGTTGGCTTGGACAGTGTGCAGTATTTT. The chain has TRBV19 and TRBJ2-3; tentatively, D is TRBD1 (6 bases). Germline lookup yields CDR1 LNHDA and CDR2 SQIVND (reference sequence). The CDR3 loop spans 13 amino acids. V lost 5 bases and J lost 11, with 17 bases in between. The full variable domain, rest sourced from reference TRBV19 and TRBJ2-3, is DGGITQSPKYLFRKEGQNVTLSCEQNLNHDAMYWYRQDPGQGLRLIYYSQIVNDFQKGDIAEGYSVSREKKESFPLTVTSAQKNPTAFYLCASSVGLDSVQYFGPGTRLTVL.

The genes are TRBV6-1 and TRBJ2-7, with D tentatively TRBD2 (5 bases). V lost 1 base and J lost 2, with 12 bases in between. Germline V gene data show CDR1 as MNHNS and CDR2 as SASEGT. The CDR3 length is 15 residues. The CDR3 DNA follows: TGTGCCAGCAGTGAAGAGCTAACGGAGGCCTACGAGCAGTACTTC. Residues: CASSEELTEAYEQYF.

The chain couples TRBV28 to TRBJ1-6; D not resolved. The CDR3 is 16 amino acids. CDR1 MDHEN and CDR2 SYDVKM come from the germline V gene. V was pared by 2 bases and J by 6 bases, with 14 bases between. CDR3 sequence (DNA): TGTGCCAGCAGTTTAATGGCGCAGGCTATTAATTCACCCCTCCACTTT. Translating it yields CASSLMAQAINSPLHF. Based on the CDR3 plus reference TRBV28 and TRBJ1-6, the full variable domain is DVKVTQSSRYLVKRTGEKVFLECVQDMDHENMFWYRQDPGLGLRLIYFSYDVKMKEKGDIPEGYSVSREKKERFSLILESASTNQTSMYLCASSLMAQAINSPLHFGNGTRLTVT.

On this clone itself: The same CDR3 arises from other DNA sequences in this sample as well. The chain joins TRBV24-1 to TRBJ2-6; perhaps TRBD1 as D (6 bases). Germline assignment: CDR1 KGHDR and CDR2 SFDVKD. Trimming stripped 7 bases from V and 4 bases from J, with 10 bases between. The CDR3 runs to 14 residues. The CDR3: CATSQGSGANVLTF. CDR3 coding DNA: TGTGCCACCAGCCAGGGGTCGGGGGCCAACGTCCTGACTTTC.

This chain joins TRBV7-2 and TRBJ2-3; 9 bases agree with TRBD1. Germline CDR1 reads SGHTA; CDR2 reads FQGNSA. This CDR3 comprises 16 residues. V shed 5 bases and J 4 bases; nucleotides not matched to a gene: 10. The CDR3 region has the DNA TGTGCCAGCAGCCTGAGACCCGGGACAGGGTCAGATACGCAGTATTTT. Translated, it gives CASSLRPGTGSDTQYF.

DNA of the CDR3: TGTGCCATCAGTGCCGGGACAGGGGGCTCTGGAAACACCATATATTTT. Translated: CAISAGTGGSGNTIYF. This chain connects TRBV10-3 to TRBJ1-3; 11 bases line up with TRBD1. The J segment lost 0 bases and the V segment lost 4 bases, leaving 2 bases of the junction unmatched. Germline CDR1 ENHRY, CDR2 SYGVKD. This CDR3 contains 16 residues.

This chain uses TRBV28 with TRBJ1-5; D is unresolved. Trimming cost V 1 base and J 7 bases, with 11 bases left between them. CDR1 is MDHEN and CDR2 is SYDVKM in the germline V gene. CDR3 size: 14 residues. CDR3 sequence (DNA): TGTGCCAGCAGTTTATATGGGGAGTACCAGCCCCAGCATTTT. As protein: CASSLYGEYQPQHF.

The chain joins TRBV28 to TRBJ2-5, with 7 bases identical to TRBD2. The J segment lost 3 bases and the V segment lost 6 bases, leaving 7 bases of the junction unmatched. The CDR3 has 14 amino acids. The V gene's germline CDR1 is MDHEN and CDR2 SYDVKM. The CDR3 bases are TGTGCCAGCAGACACGGTCTAGCGGAAGAGACCCAGTACTTC. Residues: CASRHGLAEETQYF.

The chain carries TRBV27 and TRBJ2-1; TRBD1 matches 7 bases. Germline V gene sequence: CDR1 MNHEY, CDR2 SMNVEV (reference sequence). V lost 6 bases to trimming and J lost 7 bases; unmatched junction nucleotides: 9. This CDR3 is built from 14 residues. The DNA of the CDR3 is TGTGCCAGCAGCCCCGGGACAGCCCAGAATGAGCAGTTCTTC. Protein sequence: CASSPGTAQNEQFF.

The chain combines TRBV29-1 with TRBJ1-1; TRBD1 is a possible D gene (6 bases). The CDR3 extends over 13 amino acids. V was clipped by 5 bases and J by 0 bases, with 10 bases between them. CDR1 and CDR2 from the germline V gene are SQVTM and ANQGSEA. CDR3 in DNA: TGCAGCGTTCGTCAGGGGATGAACACTGAAGCTTTCTTT. Protein product: CSVRQGMNTEAFF.

The chain links TRBV11-3 to TRBJ2-1, with 8 bases matching TRBD2. V lost 0 bases to trimming and J lost 5 bases; unmatched junction nucleotides: 0. Germline CDR1 SGHNT, CDR2 YENEEA. The CDR3 sequence is 14 residues long. Here the CDR3 DNA reads TGTGCCAGCAGCTTAGACGGGGGGGACAATGAGCAGTTCTTC. Encoded protein: CASSLDGGDNEQFF.

Worth noting for this clone: Other DNA sequences of this sample code for an identical CDR3. The rearrangement links TRBV6-5 to TRBJ2-2; D is uncertain. The CDR3 runs 14 residues. CDR1 MNHEY and CDR2 SVGAGI come from the germline V gene. V lost 2 bases and J 1 base, leaving 5 bases between the germline ends. The CDR3 bases are TGTGCCAGCAGTTACGGGCTGAACACCGGGGAGCTGTTTTTT. It translates to CASSYGLNTGELFF.

This clone was recorded once. The chain carries TRBV7-9 and TRBJ1-5; tentative D call: TRBD1 (5 bases). Germline values: CDR1 SEHNR, CDR2 FQNEAQ (reference sequence). This CDR3 spans 14 amino acids. The ends were cut back, 5 bases at V and 4 bases at J, with 12 bases in the middle. The CDR3 DNA follows: TGTGCCAGCAGCCCACAGACAGTTAATCAGCCCCAGCATTTT. Translation: CASSPQTVNQPQHF.